The 14 T cell receptor beta chains given below trace back to one sample, sequenced in a study of beta chain features in type 1 diabetes. Findings and limits, study-wide: A moderate, significant TCRB CDR3 shortening appeared in type 1 diabetes across four CD4+ subsets.

No cognate antigen is known for these TCRs. As every portion of the isolated RNA was reverse transcribed, the sequencing read expressed TCRB transcripts. Assay used: immunoSEQ multiplex PCR; TCRdb lists only in-frame clones, some missing. The data hold some 350,000 clones, with around a tenth observed a single time. The sequenced sample consisted of central memory CD4+ T cells from blood. Receptors were obtained from a man aged 25-45 years with type 1 diabetes.

This clone was seen ten or more times. The chain uses TRBV10-3 and TRBJ1-1; no clear D gene. Deletions cut 3 bases from V and 3 bases from J, with 8 bases between. CDR1 is ENHRY and CDR2 is SYGVKD in the germline V gene. The CDR3 runs to 13 residues. This chain's CDR3 is CAISDLGDTEAFF. In DNA, the CDR3 is TGTGCCATCAGTGACCTTGGAGACACTGAAGCTTTCTTT.

The V gene is TRBV5-4, the J gene TRBJ2-2, with 13 bases fitting TRBD2. J gave up 7 bases and V 0 bases, and 3 bases lay outside the gene matches. CDR3 length equals 16 residues. Germline V gives CDR1 SGHNT, CDR2 YYREEE (reference sequence). CDR3 coding DNA: TGTGCCAGCAGCTTGGGACTAGCGGGAGGCAACGGGGAGCTGTTTTTT. It codes for CASSLGLAGGNGELFF.

This clone was seen more than once but under ten times. The chain is built from TRBV28 and TRBJ2-7, with 7 bases aligning to TRBD1. The CDR3 spans 13 residues. The germline gives CDR1 MDHEN, CDR2 SYDVKM. J gave up 4 bases and V 6 bases, and 6 bases lay outside the gene matches. CDR3 DNA: TGTGCCAGCAGGACAGGGCCCTTTTACGAGCAGTACTTC. It is translated as CASRTGPFYEQYF.

This clone was observed many times. The chain combines TRBV9 with TRBJ2-6; 9 bases match TRBD1. After removal of 4 bases from V and 2 bases from J, the junction contained 10 bases not matched to a gene. The CDR3 has 18 residues. Germline V gives CDR1 SGDLS, CDR2 YYNGEE. The CDR3, as DNA: TGTGCCAGCAGCCTCCAACCGGGACAGGGCGCTGGGGCCAACGTCCTGACTTTC. This gives the protein CASSLQPGQGAGANVLTF. Drawing the rest from reference TRBV9 and TRBJ2-6, the complete variable domain is DSGVTQTPKHLITATGQRVTLRCSPRSGDLSVYWYQQSLDQGLQFLIQYYNGEERAKGNILERFSAQQFPDLHSELNLSSLELGDSALYFCASSLQPGQGAGANVLTFGAGSRLTVL.

In its sample, this clone was seen a few times. Other nucleotide sequences in the sample specify the same CDR3. The chain recombines TRBV25-1 with TRBJ1-2; D is undetermined. The V gene's germline CDR1 is MGHDK and CDR2 SYGVNS. Trimming removed 8 bases at V and 2 bases at J, with 6 bases between. CDR3 length equals 11 residues. The CDR3 nucleotides read TGTGCCAGCGGAGAGAACTATGGCTACACCTTC. This codes for CASGENYGYTF.

The table lists this clone with a few counts. The J gene is TRBJ2-1, the V gene TRBV4-2; TRBD2 is a possible D gene (5 bases). V dropped 0 bases and J dropped 15 bases, with 15 bases sitting between them. The germline CDR1 and CDR2 sequences are LGHNA and YNFKEQ. The CDR3 contains 13 residues. The CDR3 region has the DNA TGTGCCAGCAGCCAAGATGAGGGTGTTCGGTGGTTCTTC. It codes for CASSQDEGVRWFF.

This clone came up a few times. V gene TRBV19 combines with J gene TRBJ2-2; a weak D match, TRBD2 (5 bases). Germline V CDR1 and CDR2: LNHDA, SQIVND (reference sequence). The CDR3 spans 17 residues. Trimming cost V 0 bases and J 0 bases, with 11 bases left between them. Written as DNA, the CDR3 is TGTGCCAGTAGTATAGATATTTCTAGCACGAACACCGGGGAGCTGTTTTTT. Its translation: CASSIDISSTNTGELFF.

V gene TRBV6-1 combines with J gene TRBJ2-3; 9 nucleotides match TRBD1. CDR3 length equals 15 residues. In germline, CDR1 is MNHNS, CDR2 SASEGT. V shed 5 bases, J shed 6 bases, and the junction held 9 bases outside the gene matches. CDR3 loop: CASSPPPGQGDTQYF. The CDR3 region has the DNA TGTGCCAGCAGTCCCCCCCCGGGACAGGGCGATACGCAGTATTTT.

This clone was counted a few times. This rearrangement joins TRBV11-3 to TRBJ2-1, with 11 bases that match TRBD1. The germline CDR1 and CDR2 sequences are SGHNT and YENEEA. The CDR3 runs to 15 residues. V was pared by 4 bases and J by 4 bases, with 3 bases of the junction left unmatched. The CDR3: CASSSGTGGYNEQFF. The DNA of the CDR3 is TGTGCCAGCAGCTCCGGGACAGGGGGATACAATGAGCAGTTCTTC.

The chain has TRBV7-2 and TRBJ2-5, with D possibly being TRBD2 (5 bases). This CDR3 spans 12 amino acids. The germline V gene encodes CDR1 SGHTA and CDR2 FQGNSA. Deletions cut 3 bases from V and 6 bases from J, with 8 bases between. CDR3 nucleotides: TGTGCCAGCAGCTTGGAGGAAAAGACCCAGTACTTC. This gives the protein CASSLEEKTQYF.

In the case of this clone: The junction departs from germline at one end; a sequencing error may be responsible. CDR3 residues: CASSLAAADTQYF. The CDR3 DNA is TGTGCCAGCAGCTTGGCCGCAGCAGATACGCAGTATTTT. V usage is TRBV5-1 and J usage is TRBJ2-3; D gene uncertain. The CDR3 is 13 amino acids. Germline assignment: CDR1 SGHRS and CDR2 YFSETQ.

This clone has a handful of counts. This chain uses TRBV4-2 with TRBJ2-1; 7 bases are shared with TRBD1. The CDR3 is made up of 17 amino acids. Trimming at V came to 5 bases and at J to 4 bases, leaving 14 bases not matched to a gene. Germline V gene data show CDR1 as LGHNA and CDR2 as YNFKEQ. CDR3 region: CASSLGPSEGAYNEQFF. The CDR3 DNA reads as TGTGCCAGCAGCTTGGGGCCGTCCGAGGGGGCTTACAATGAGCAGTTCTTC.

The rearrangement joins TRBV2 to TRBJ2-5; 8 bases are shared with TRBD1. CDR1 and CDR2 (germline): SNHLY, FYNNEI. The V and J ends lost 4 bases and 1 base, in that order; junction bases with no gene match: 8. This CDR3 is built from 16 residues. Written as DNA, the CDR3 is TGTGCCAGCAGTGGCGGTGCAGGACAGGGCCAAGAGACCCAGTACTTC. It specifies CASSGGAGQGQETQYF. The variable domain in full, completed from reference TRBV2 and TRBJ2-5, reads EPEVTQTPSHQVTQMGQEVILRCVPISNHLYFYWYRQILGQKVEFLVSFYNNEISEKSEIFDDQFSVERPDGSNFTLKIRSTKLEDSAMYFCASSGGAGQGQETQYFGPGTRLLVL.

V and J are TRBV7-2 and TRBJ2-1; maybe TRBD2 (5 bases). CDR1 and CDR2 from the germline V gene are SGHTA and FQGNSA. Trimming removed 8 bases from V and 7 bases from J, with 21 bases in between. This CDR3 has 15 residues. The CDR3 DNA reads TGTGCCAGCTTAGGGTGGAGGTTCCGCTCGAATGAGCAGTTCTTC. Protein product: CASLGWRFRSNEQFF.